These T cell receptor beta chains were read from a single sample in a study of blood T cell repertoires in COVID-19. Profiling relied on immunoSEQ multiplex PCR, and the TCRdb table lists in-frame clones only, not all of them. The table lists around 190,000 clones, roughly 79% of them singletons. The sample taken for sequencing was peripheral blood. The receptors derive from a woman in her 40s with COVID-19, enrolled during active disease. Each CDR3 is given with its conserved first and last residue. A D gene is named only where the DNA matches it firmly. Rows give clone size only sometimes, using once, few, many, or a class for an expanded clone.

cdr3_nt: TGTGCCATCAGTGAGTTGGCGGGAGCGACAGATACGCAGTATTTT; cdr3_aa: CAISELAGATDTQYF; v_call: TRBV10-3; clone_size: -; d_call: TRBD2; cdr3_length: 15; j_call: TRBJ2-3
cdr3_nt: TGTGCCAGTAGTATAGGACGCGACAGAGTGAGCAATCAGCCCCAGCATTTT; cdr3_aa: CASSIGRDRVSNQPQHF; v_call: TRBV19; clone_size: -; d_call: -; cdr3_length: 17; j_call: TRBJ1-5
cdr3_nt: TGTGCCAGCGCGTGGGGACAGGGGGTTGATCAGCCCCAGCATTTT; cdr3_aa: CASAWGQGVDQPQHF; v_call: TRBV19; clone_size: -; d_call: TRBD1; cdr3_length: 15; j_call: TRBJ1-5
cdr3_nt: TGTGCCAGCAGTTCGGGGGGGATTGCTGAAGCTTTCTTT; cdr3_aa: CASSSGGIAEAFF; v_call: TRBV27; clone_size: -; d_call: -; cdr3_length: 13; j_call: TRBJ1-1
cdr3_nt: TGTGCCAGCAGCTTAGAACAGGGGGTGTACAATGAGCAGTTCTTC; cdr3_aa: CASSLEQGVYNEQFF; v_call: TRBV7-8; clone_size: few; d_call: TRBD1; cdr3_length: 15; j_call: TRBJ2-1
cdr3_nt: TGTGCCAGTAGCCGCCCGGGTCCCTATGGCTACACCTTC; cdr3_aa: CASSRPGPYGYTF; v_call: TRBV19; clone_size: -; d_call: -; cdr3_length: 13; j_call: TRBJ1-2
cdr3_nt: TGTGCCAGCAGTGACTTTGGCGGGTATGAGCAGTTCTTC; cdr3_aa: CASSDFGGYEQFF; v_call: TRBV2; clone_size: -; d_call: -; cdr3_length: 13; j_call: TRBJ2-1
cdr3_nt: TGTGCCAGCAGCCCAGGTGCTAGCACAGATACGCAGTATTTT; cdr3_aa: CASSPGASTDTQYF; v_call: TRBV7-8; clone_size: -; d_call: -; cdr3_length: 14; j_call: TRBJ2-3
cdr3_nt: TGTGCCAGCAGTTTTACAGGCATGAACACTGAAGCTTTCTTT; cdr3_aa: CASSFTGMNTEAFF; v_call: TRBV27; clone_size: -; d_call: -; cdr3_length: 14; j_call: TRBJ1-1
cdr3_nt: TGTGCCAGCAGTCAAGGGACAGGGGCGAACACTGAAGCTTTCTTT; cdr3_aa: CASSQGTGANTEAFF; v_call: TRBV9; clone_size: -; d_call: TRBD1; cdr3_length: 15; j_call: TRBJ1-1
cdr3_nt: TGTGCCAGCAGTCCCAAGGGGTCGCAGGTGAAGGGGAACACCGGGGAGCTGTTTTTT; cdr3_aa: CASSPKGSQVKGNTGELFF; v_call: TRBV2; clone_size: -; d_call: -; cdr3_length: 19; j_call: TRBJ2-2